This T cell receptor beta chain was obtained from a study of monozygotic twins with cystic fibrosis (dated by TCRdb to 2020 to 2023). With regard to the full study: Barcoded libraries were prepared with about 16 PCR cycles from roughly 2.8 micrograms of fragmented DNA. TCR beta repertoires were compared within and between 16 monozygotic twin pairs with cystic fibrosis so that genetic influence on V and J gene usage could be assessed. Made up mostly of children and adolescents, the cohort included ten female and six male twin pairs ranging in age from about 2.0 to 36.4 years, with a median of about 10 years. Twins were ranked among some 1,000 cohort participants for weight-for-height and FEVPerc (FEV1 disease centile) on the day of blood sampling. Data for three of the twin pairs had previously been reported in another context. Here is what the overall study found, with its caveats: Monozygotic CF twin pairs shared significantly more nucleotide-identical clonotypes within each pair than unrelated CF individuals shared with one another (P = 0.000026, Mann-Whitney). Only a small cohort was studied, and no association of shared CDR3 numbers with age, concordance or disease severity was found. Simpson clonality was found to be generally low (median roughly 0.0092), suggesting a naive-dominated repertoire, although higher clonality was observed in the most severely affected patients. V gene usage was most similar to the co-twin for 13 of 16 pairs, and J usage for 8 of 16 pairs, suggesting genetic constraints.

From the cysteine up to the phenylalanine, the CDR3 has a length of 13 residues. Only the CDR3 part of the read is kept: 39 bases, read in frame from the first base. Trimming costs V 7 bases and J 4 bases, and their ends lie 14 bases apart. CDR1 and CDR2, per the germline V gene (reference sequence), are MNHNY and SVGAGI. TCR beta CDR3 regions were amplified by multiplex PCR with the immunoSEQ immune profiling system according to the manufacturer's instructions. An Illumina NextSeq system was used for sequencing. The published analysis was carried out like this. Sequence data were processed on the immunoSEQ Analyzer platform, and clonality was calculated as the square root of Simpson's index of productive rearrangements. Similarity in V and J usage was measured by Jensen-Shannon distance, and OLGA was used to compute CDR3 generation probabilities. Shared CDR3 sequences were searched against the immuneACCESS database (August 2020) and VDJdb (December 2020). The clones in this table, taken by TCRdb from immuneACCESS, are in-frame only. Not every clone is retained; where verified, under half of the shortfall comes from an unresolved V gene, and the cause of the rest is unknown. V and J calls and clone size are copied from that table; D and trimming were computed from the DNA. Within this sample are 13,000 or so clones, with around 91% of them counted one time only. The top ten clonotypes cover about 0.73% of the sample.

The twin pairs came from the European Cystic Fibrosis Twin and Sibling Study Cohort, a cohort that recruited patients from approximately 160 CF clinics across 14 European countries. Zygosity and CFTR genotype were verified in-house, and zygosity was tested by multiplex PCR of nine short tandem repeat loci. Peripheral blood was taken from each twin, and clinical parameters were recorded on the day of blood sampling. Genomic DNA was isolated from peripheral blood cells with phenol/chloroform and kept in TE buffer at 4 degrees C. Turning to this clone: It lacks a known antigen. One base away there is no much larger clone; base qualities are not given.

This sequence originates from a boy between 10 and 17 years old with cystic fibrosis. Input material: blood. The chain was built from TRBV6-6 and TRBJ2-7; the D region possibly corresponds to TRBD1 (8 bases align). The nucleotide sequence reads TGTGCCAGCAACGGACAGGGACTATACGAGCAGTACTTC. Its amino acids are CASNGQGLYEQYF.